Shown below are 28 T cell receptor beta chains from a single sample sequenced in a study of T cell repertoires in cytomegalovirus infection. A single record per CDR3 protein comes from TCRdb applying MiXCR to the reads. This repertoire shows roughly 500,000 distinct CDR3 sequences, 15% to 20% found once; its top ten account for 20% to 30%. Source material: CD8+ T cells from PBMCs. The receptors stem from a human donor in good health (CMV status not recorded). Some clones in this sample may be carry-over from other donors' samples.

A few counts support this clonotype. This chain links TRBV20-1 with TRBJ1-2; 7 bases are shared with TRBD1. The germline V gene has CDR1 DFQATT and CDR2 SNEGSKA (reference sequence). The CDR3 covers 15 residues. J was trimmed by 4 bases and V by 0 bases; bases with no gene match: 8. The chain's CDR3 is CSARDPDRLGYGYTF. The CDR3 nucleotides read TGCAGTGCTAGAGACCCGGACAGGTTGGGCTATGGCTACACCTTC.

The CDR3 nucleotides are TGTGCCAGCAGCGACAAGGGACAGGGGGTTGATGGCTACACCTTC. It encodes CASSDKGQGVDGYTF. The chain employs TRBV25-1 and TRBJ1-2, with TRBD1 matching 11 bases. From germline, CDR1 is MGHDK and CDR2 SYGVNS. V dropped 6 bases and J dropped 6; count of bases not matched to a gene: 9. The CDR3 loop spans 15 amino acids.

V gene TRBV11-2 combines with J gene TRBJ1-1; weak D call: TRBD1 (6 bases). This CDR3 has 15 amino acids. Germline V gene sequence: CDR1 SGHAT, CDR2 FQNNGV. V lost 5 bases and J lost 1, with 14 bases in between. CDR3 sequence reads: CASSLPRTENTEAFF. CDR3 nucleotide sequence: TGTGCCAGCAGCCTCCCCCGGACAGAGAACACTGAAGCTTTCTTT.

The table lists this clonotype with a few counts. This rearrangement joins TRBV15 to TRBJ1-2, with D perhaps TRBD1 (6 bases). CDR3 size: 16 residues. The germline V gene has CDR1 LNHNV and CDR2 YYDKDF (reference sequence). V lost 0 bases and J lost 8, with 19 bases in between. The CDR3 DNA reads TGTGCCACCAGCAGAGATCCTCCAGGGGCGCTTGGGGGCTACACCTTC. This translates into CATSRDPPGALGGYTF.

This clonotype was seen only a few times. The V call is TRBV9, the J call TRBJ2-7; 9 nucleotides agree with TRBD1. Germline lookup yields CDR1 SGDLS and CDR2 YYNGEE. The V segment lost 4 bases and the J segment 5 bases; nucleotides outside the gene matches: 10. This CDR3 is built from 15 residues. The CDR3 sequence: CASSQSGTGNNEQYF. CDR3 DNA sequence: TGTGCCAGCAGCCAATCCGGGACAGGGAATAACGAGCAGTACTTC.

The table lists this clonotype with a few counts. The CDR3 nucleotides read TGCAGTGCTAGATTTGGAGAGACGAACACCGGGGAGCTGTTTTTT. This encodes CSARFGETNTGELFF. The chain recombines TRBV20-1 with TRBJ2-2; D remains ambiguous. The germline V gene has CDR1 DFQATT and CDR2 SNEGSKA (reference sequence). Trimming removed 2 bases from V and 0 bases from J, with 10 bases in between. The CDR3 has 15 amino acids.

V gene TRBV3-1 combines with J gene TRBJ1-2, with no clear D. This CDR3 comprises 12 residues. V was cut by 4 bases and J by 7 bases, with 10 bases left in between. In germline, CDR1 is LGHDT, CDR2 YNNKEL (reference sequence). The DNA of the CDR3 is TGTGCCAGCAGCCCCTCGGGGAGTGGCTACACCTTC. Translating gives CASSPSGSGYTF. Using reference TRBV3-1 and TRBJ1-2 for the parts outside the CDR3, the full variable domain is DTAVSQTPKYLVTQMGNDKSIKCEQNLGHDTMYWYKQDSKKFLKIMFSYNNKELIINETVPNRFSPKSPDKAHLNLHINSLELGDSAVYFCASSPSGSGYTFGSGTRLTVV.

This clonotype was observed a few times. The CDR3 nucleotides read TGTGCCAGCAGCTTGATAGAAATGAACACTGAAGCTTTCTTT. This encodes CASSLIEMNTEAFF. The V call is TRBV5-6, the J call TRBJ1-1; D gene uncertain. V gave up 1 base and J gave up 0 bases, with 7 bases separating them. The germline V gene has CDR1 SGHDT and CDR2 YYEEEE. This CDR3 has 14 amino acids.

This clonotype was counted many times. This chain connects TRBV11-1 to TRBJ1-1, with 10 nucleotides matching TRBD1. V lost 4 bases and J lost 7; bases outside the gene matches: 3. The CDR3 loop spans 13 amino acids. The germline gives CDR1 SGHAT, CDR2 FQDESV (reference sequence). CDR3 amino acids: CASSWDRGFEAFF. In DNA, the CDR3 is TGTGCCAGCAGCTGGGACAGGGGATTTGAAGCTTTCTTT.

In its sample, this clonotype was seen many times. The V gene is TRBV12-3 or TRBV12-4, the J gene TRBJ1-4; D is uncertain. CDR3 length: 12 residues. Trimming removed 2 bases from V and 8 bases from J, with 6 bases in between. The CDR3 region has the DNA TGTGCCAGCAGTTTAAGGAAGGAAAAACTGTTTTTT. It yields the protein CASSLRKEKLFF.

There are many counts of this clonotype. This chain links TRBV20-1 with TRBJ2-1, with 9 bases matching TRBD2. This CDR3 region has 17 residues. With V trimmed by 4 bases and J by 0 bases, 10 bases remained unmatched. Germline CDR1 is DFQATT and CDR2 is SNEGSKA (reference sequence). The CDR3 reads CSAKALAGTSSYNEQFF. The DNA of the CDR3 is TGCAGTGCTAAGGCCCTAGCGGGAACAAGCTCCTACAATGAGCAGTTCTTC.

A word on this clonotype: This sequence may be a read error, since a much larger clone differs from it by one base. This chain joins TRBV27 and TRBJ2-2, with 7 bases fitting TRBD2. This CDR3 spans 15 amino acids. V lost 3 bases, J lost 9 bases, and 10 bases stayed unmatched. Germline CDR1 and CDR2: MNHEY and SMNVEV (reference sequence). Written as DNA, the CDR3 is TGTGCCAGCAGTTTGCCCGGACCAGCGGGGCGGGAGCTGTTTTTT. It codes for CASSLPGPAGRELFF.

This clonotype appeared a few times. V gene TRBV27 combines with J gene TRBJ1-3; TRBD1 matches at 7 bases. The CDR3 is 15 amino acids. Germline V gene data show CDR1 as MNHEY and CDR2 as SMNVEV (reference sequence). The J segment lost 4 bases and the V segment lost 2 bases, leaving 5 bases of the junction unmatched. In nucleotides, the CDR3 is TGTGCCAGCAGTTTAAGCAAGGGGGCGGGAAACACCATATATTTT. This sequence encodes CASSLSKGAGNTIYF.

Ten or more counts support this clonotype. The chain carries TRBV7-8 and TRBJ2-3, with D uncertain. CDR1 is SGHVS, CDR2 FQNEAQ, per germline. The V gene lost 7 bases and the J gene lost 5 bases, with 19 bases spanning the gap. The CDR3 contains 15 residues. CDR3 protein: CASNSKTASLDTQYF. Written as DNA, the CDR3 is TGTGCCAGCAACTCAAAGACGGCGAGTTTAGATACGCAGTATTTT.

This clonotype was seen a handful of times. The chain couples TRBV7-9 to TRBJ2-7; D is unclear. CDR3 length equals 15 residues. Germline V lookup: CDR1 SEHNR, CDR2 FQNEAQ (reference sequence). Trimming took off 5 bases at V and 2 bases at J, with 16 bases between the two ends. DNA of the CDR3: TGTGCCAGCAGCCCCGGACCCCCGAGAGCCTACGAGCAGTACTTC. This sequence encodes CASSPGPPRAYEQYF.

This clonotype has at least ten counts. The rearrangement links TRBV11-2 to TRBJ1-4; D is unresolved. The CDR3 loop spans 14 amino acids. V was cut by 1 base and J by 4 bases, with 7 bases left in between. Germline-derived CDR1 and CDR2 are SGHAT and FQNNGV. CDR3 coding DNA: TGTGCCAGCAGCTTAGCCACGTATAATGAAAAACTGTTTTTT. As protein: CASSLATYNEKLFF.

There are a few counts of this clonotype. This sequence joins TRBV29-1 and TRBJ2-7, with D perhaps TRBD1 (6 bases). Germline values: CDR1 SQVTM, CDR2 ANQGSEA. The CDR3 is 13 amino acids. V was cut by 1 base and J by 4 bases, with 11 bases left in between. CDR3 nucleotides: TGCAGCGTTGAAGGAGATCAGGGGTACGAGCAGTACTTC. Translation gives CSVEGDQGYEQYF.

This clonotype has at least ten counts. The rearrangement uses TRBV7-9 and TRBJ1-1; tentatively, D is TRBD1 (5 bases). This CDR3 is built from 12 residues. Trimming stripped 6 bases from V and 5 bases from J, with 10 bases between. The germline V gene has CDR1 SEHNR and CDR2 FQNEAQ (reference sequence). CDR3 sequence reads: CASREEGTEAFF. The CDR3, as DNA: TGTGCCAGCAGGGAGGAGGGGACTGAAGCTTTCTTT.

This clonotype appeared a few times. The chain joins TRBV14 to TRBJ2-1; 8 bases fit TRBD2. V trimming: 3 bases; J trimming: 7 bases; junction bases outside the gene matches: 5. The CDR3 is 14 residues long. Germline V lookup: CDR1 SGHDN, CDR2 FVKESK. The CDR3 coding sequence is TGTGCCAGCAGCCACGGAGCGGGGGTTAATGAGCAGTTCTTC. This gives the protein CASSHGAGVNEQFF.

This sequence joins TRBV20-1 and TRBJ2-3, with D possibly matching TRBD2 (5 bases). Germline loops: CDR1 DFQATT, CDR2 SNEGSKA (reference sequence). V lost 6 bases to trimming and J lost 5 bases, with 18 bases between them. CDR3 length: 14 amino acids. In DNA form, the CDR3 reads TGCAGTGCGCGGGTACGGAGAAGTGGAGATACGCAGTATTTT. This sequence encodes CSARVRRSGDTQYF.

Only a few counts were recorded for this clonotype. The V gene is TRBV5-4, the J gene TRBJ2-7, with 8 bases matching TRBD1. The trim removed 0 bases at V and 2 bases at J, leaving 13 bases unmatched. Germline V gene lookup returns CDR1 SGHNT and CDR2 YYREEE (reference sequence). The CDR3 is made up of 18 amino acids. CDR3 DNA: TGTGCCAGCAGCTTGGTGTTTTCGGCGACAGGGGTTACCTACGAGCAGTACTTC. Amino acid sequence: CASSLVFSATGVTYEQYF.

About this clonotype: Possible read error: a much larger clone is one base away. In nucleotides, the CDR3 is TGTGCCACCAGCATAGGAGGGGACCAGCCCCAGCATTTT. It is translated as CATSIGGDQPQHF. The chain couples TRBV15 to TRBJ1-5, with a possible D match to TRBD1 (5 bases). Germline V gene data show CDR1 as LNHNV and CDR2 as YYDKDF (reference sequence). The germline V and J ends were trimmed by 4 bases and 7 bases, with 11 bases remaining between them. This CDR3 contains 13 residues.

This clonotype has a count of ten or more. V usage is TRBV12-3 or TRBV12-4 and J usage is TRBJ2-7, with a tentative D call TRBD1 (5 bases). V shed 5 bases and J shed 5 bases, with 19 bases lying between them. The CDR3 length is 15 residues. CDR3 DNA sequence: TGTGCCAGCAGTCCCCTAACGTGGGGCGGAAACGAGCAGTACTTC. Translating it yields CASSPLTWGGNEQYF.

The CDR3 is CSVEVRQGWSYEQYF. The CDR3 bases are TGCAGCGTTGAGGTGAGACAGGGGTGGTCCTACGAGCAGTACTTC. This chain connects TRBV29-1 to TRBJ2-7, with TRBD1 matching over 8 bases. The trim removed 3 bases at V and 1 base at J, leaving 8 bases unmatched. The CDR3 is 15 residues long. Per germline, CDR1 SQVTM and CDR2 ANQGSEA.

In its sample, this clonotype was seen many times. V usage is TRBV4-1 and J usage is TRBJ2-2; D is possibly TRBD1 (6 bases). The V gene lost 5 bases and the J gene lost 4 bases, with 20 bases spanning the gap. The V gene's germline CDR1 is MGHRA and CDR2 YSYEKL. The CDR3 contains 17 residues. CDR3 DNA sequence: TGCGCCAGCAGCTATCCAGGGGCAGGGTCGGTCACCGGGGAGCTGTTTTTT. Protein sequence: CASSYPGAGSVTGELFF.

This clonotype was counted ten times or more. CDR3 coding DNA: TGTGCCAGCAGCATCCTTAGCGGGAGTCCCAATGAGCAGTTCTTC. It yields the protein CASSILSGSPNEQFF. This chain links TRBV7-3 with TRBJ2-1; 9 positions agree with TRBD2. Germline assignment: CDR1 SGHTA and CDR2 FQGTGA. V shed 5 bases, J shed 6 bases, and the junction held 8 bases outside the gene matches. This CDR3 comprises 15 residues.

The rearrangement uses TRBV20-1 and TRBJ2-7; perhaps TRBD2 as D (6 bases). Germline assignment: CDR1 DFQATT and CDR2 SNEGSKA (reference sequence). V was shortened by 0 bases and J by 6 bases, with 15 bases between the two germline ends. The CDR3 length is 14 residues. CDR3 sequence (DNA): TGCAGTGCTAGAGATGTGACTAGAAAGGGCGAGCAGTACTTC. This gives the protein CSARDVTRKGEQYF.

V gene TRBV7-9 combines with J gene TRBJ2-1; D perhaps matches TRBD1 (6 bases). The CDR3 spans 16 residues. Trimming cost V 1 base and J 5 bases, with 15 bases left between them. Germline V gene lookup returns CDR1 SEHNR and CDR2 FQNEAQ (reference sequence). CDR3 protein: CASSLGDTGRDNEQFF. For the CDR3, the DNA is TGTGCCAGCAGCTTAGGGGACACCGGGCGGGACAATGAGCAGTTCTTC.